This T cell receptor (beta chain) was documented in a study of OX40 agonist ivuxolimab in advanced cancers. Findings of the study overall: The CD4+ and CD8+ T cells in the blood had expanded clonally by week 6 at 0.1 to 3.0 mg/kg. Antigen specificity was not determined for the expanded peripheral T cells. Some nonresponders likewise displayed low normalized T-cell clonal expansion.

A note on this clone: The antigen is unknown.

V lost 3 bases, J lost 11 bases, and 4 bases stayed unmatched. The CDR3 is made up of 11 amino acids. In germline, CDR1 is SGHDT, CDR2 YYEEEE. With baseline, cycle 4 day 1, and cycle 7 day 1 as timepoints, blood was sampled. Using immunoSEQ multiplex PCR, the repertoire was profiled, and TCRdb retains in-frame clones only, with some absent. The repertoire includes approximately 82,000 clones, approximately 87% of them detected once, and around 0.84% sits in the top ten. Sample: CD4+ or CD8+ T cells sorted from blood, taken in a trial of the OX40 agonist ivuxolimab. The receptor was isolated from an adult with an advanced solid tumor such as melanoma, head and neck, liver or kidney cancer. V usage is TRBV5-6 and J usage is TRBJ1-1, with 7 bases matching TRBD1. CDR3 nucleotide sequence: TGTGCCAGCAGCTATGACAGGGTGGCTTTCTTT. As protein: CASSYDRVAFF.